This is a list of T cell receptor beta chains from one sample in a study of blood T cell repertoires in COVID-19. Generated by immunoSEQ multiplex PCR, the TCRdb table keeps only in-frame clones and is missing some. The table shows approximately 670,000 clones, with approximately 90% occurring only once. Sequencing input: peripheral blood. The receptors originated from a woman aged 18-29 years with acute or convalescent COVID-19. Each CDR3 is given with its conserved first and last residue. D genes are given only for firm matches. Size is omitted from some rows. Given values are once, few, many or a class for expanded clones.

>TRBV10-3|.|TRBJ1-5|TRBD1
TGTGCCATCAGTGAGAGGGACAGGGACAATCAGCCCCAGCATTTT
CAISERDRDNQPQHF
>TRBV30|few|TRBJ1-2|TRBD1
TGTGCCTGGAGCCGGGACAGGGGGTATGGCTACACCTTC
CAWSRDRGYGYTF
>TRBV28|.|TRBJ1-2|TRBD1
TGTGCCAGCACTCTAGACAACGTCAGGGGGCATGGCTACACCTTC
CASTLDNVRGHGYTF
>TRBV19|.|TRBJ1-5|.
TGTGCCAGTAGTATTTGGGGGCAAAGCAATCAGCCCCAGCATTTT
CASSIWGQSNQPQHF
>TRBV29-1|.|TRBJ2-3|TRBD1
TGCAGCGTTTGGGGGGGCCCCGACAGGGGGCTAGATACGCAGTATTTT
CSVWGGPDRGLDTQYF
>TRBV6-5|.|TRBJ1-1|.
TGTGCCAGCAGTTACGGCGGGGACACTGAAGCTTTCTTT
CASSYGGDTEAFF
>TRBV5-6|.|TRBJ1-5|TRBD1
TGTGCCAGCAGCGTCGGGACAGGCCAGGGTCAGCCCCAGCATTTT
CASSVGTGQGQPQHF
>TRBV5-4|.|TRBJ2-1|.
TGTGCCAGCAGCTCAAAGAGCTCCTACAATGAGCAGTTCTTC
CASSSKSSYNEQFF
>TRBV9|.|TRBJ1-2|TRBD1
TGTGCCAGCAGCCCGCGACAGGGGTCCCCGTACTATGGCTACACCTTC
CASSPRQGSPYYGYTF
>TRBV3-1/TRBV3-2|.|TRBJ2-1|TRBD2
TGTGCCAGCAGCTTAGGGACTAGCGGGGGGCAGGCGTTCTTC
CASSLGTSGGQAFF
>TRBV15|.|TRBJ1-1|.
TGTGCCACCAGCCGAGACAGGCTGAACACTGAAGCTTTCTTT
CATSRDRLNTEAFF
>TRBV5-4|.|TRBJ2-7|TRBD2
TGTGCCAGCAGTGACGGGAGGCGGGGCAACTCCTACGAGCAGTACTTC
CASSDGRRGNSYEQYF
>TRBV19|.|TRBJ1-4|TRBD1
TGTGCCAGTTCTGACAGGGCAAGATCCCCGTTTTTT
CASSDRARSPFF
>TRBV2|.|TRBJ2-7|TRBD1
TGTGCCAGCAAAGGGGACAGAAGTTACGAGCAGTACTTC
CASKGDRSYEQYF
>TRBV19|.|TRBJ2-7|.
TGTGCCAGTAGTATAGATTGGACAGCCGAATCCTACGAGCAGTACTTC
CASSIDWTAESYEQYF
>TRBV9|.|TRBJ2-1|TRBD2
TGTGCCAGCAGCCCTCGGGCGGGGGGCTTACAGTACAATGAGCAGTTCTTC
CASSPRAGGLQYNEQFF
>TRBV2|once|TRBJ1-2|TRBD1
TGTGCCCGCCGGGACAGCTATGGCTACACCTTC
CARRDSYGYTF
>TRBV4-3|.|TRBJ1-1|.
TGCGCCAGCAGCCAAGTTGGCGGGGGGACTGAAGCTTTCTTT
CASSQVGGGTEAFF
>TRBV19|.|TRBJ2-6|TRBD1
TGTGCCAGTAGTGGGGGACAGGGACACTCTGGGGCCAACGTCCTGACTTTC
CASSGGQGHSGANVLTF
>TRBV5-1|.|TRBJ2-7|TRBD1
TGCGCCGGCAGCTCGCAGGACAGGGGATACGAGCAGTACTTC
CAGSSQDRGYEQYF
>TRBV6-2/TRBV6-3|.|TRBJ1-4|TRBD1
TGTGCCAGCAGTTACCCGCCGCCCGGGACAGGGGACCCCATTAATGAAAAACTGTTTTTT
CASSYPPPGTGDPINEKLFF
>TRBV24-1|.|TRBJ1-5|.
TGTGCCACCAGTCCGAGGGGGTCCAATCAGCCCCAGCATTTT
CATSPRGSNQPQHF
>TRBV5-5|.|TRBJ1-6|.
TGTGCCAGCAGCTTGGCGGGGATCCCTAATTCACCCCTCCACTTT
CASSLAGIPNSPLHF
>TRBV7-9|.|TRBJ2-7|TRBD2
TGTGCCAGCAGCCCCAGGACTAGCGGGGGTGGAGAGCAGTACTTC
CASSPRTSGGGEQYF
>TRBV30|.|TRBJ1-1|.
TGTGCCTGGAGACAGGCTGGTACTGAAGCTTTCTTT
CAWRQAGTEAFF
>TRBV19|.|TRBJ1-2|.
TGTGCCAGTAGTCCCTCTTGGGGGGGGCACTATGGCTACACCTTC
CASSPSWGGHYGYTF
>TRBV28|.|TRBJ1-1|.
TGTGCCAGCAGTTTTTCCACAGGGTTTAGGACTGAAGCTTTCTTT
CASSFSTGFRTEAFF
>TRBV12-5|.|TRBJ2-7|.
TGTGCTAGTGGTTTGACCGGGTACTACGAGCAGTACTTC
CASGLTGYYEQYF
>TRBV24-1|.|TRBJ2-3|.
TGTGCCACCAGTGATTTGACAGGGACGAGCACAGATACGCAGTATTTT
CATSDLTGTSTDTQYF
>TRBV28|.|TRBJ1-6|TRBD1
TGTGCCAGCAGTCTCGACAGGGGAATATATAATTCACCCCTCCACTTT
CASSLDRGIYNSPLHF
>TRBV10-3|.|TRBJ2-7|.
TGTGCCATTAGACCGGGTCCCGAGATGGCCTACGAGCAGTACTTC
CAIRPGPEMAYEQYF
>TRBV4-2|.|TRBJ2-2|TRBD1
TGTGCCAGCACCTCCGACAGGGCGGCAAACACCGGGGAGCTGTTTTTT
CASTSDRAANTGELFF
>TRBV25-1|.|TRBJ2-1|.
TGTGCCAGCAGTGAATATGGGGCAGGGTCCGATGAGCAGTTCTTC
CASSEYGAGSDEQFF
>TRBV19|.|TRBJ2-2|.
TGTGCCAGTAAGAGCCCCGCGGACACCGGGGAGCTGTTTTTT
CASKSPADTGELFF
>TRBV10-3|.|TRBJ1-1|TRBD1
TGTGCCACTATGACAGGGGGAAACACTGAAGCTTTCTTT
CATMTGGNTEAFF
>TRBV6-5|.|TRBJ2-7|TRBD1
TGTGCCAGCACCCTAGGACAGGGGACCTACGAGCAGTACTTC
CASTLGQGTYEQYF
>TRBV4-3|.|TRBJ2-2|.
TGCGCCAGCAGAGCGAGGGCTGACACCGGGGAGCTGTTTTTT
CASRARADTGELFF
>TRBV2|.|TRBJ2-7|TRBD1
TGTGCCAGCAACCGACAGGGAGAGAGCTCCTACGAGCAGTACTTC
CASNRQGESSYEQYF
>TRBV29-1|.|TRBJ2-7|TRBD1
TGCAGCGCCCGGGACAGGGCGAAATACGAGCAGTACTTC
CSARDRAKYEQYF
>TRBV2|.|TRBJ2-1|.
TGTGCCAGCAGCCCTGACAGGGACTCTGAGGTGTTCTACAATGAGCAGTTCTTC
CASSPDRDSEVFYNEQFF
>TRBV19|.|TRBJ1-1|.
TGTGCCAGTAGATTACAGAGACAAAACACTGAAGCTTTCTTT
CASRLQRQNTEAFF
>TRBV4-3|few|TRBJ1-1|TRBD1
TGCGCCAGCAGCCAAGGGGGGGACAGGGTGAACACTGAAGCTTTCTTT
CASSQGGDRVNTEAFF